Given below is one TCR beta chain in context. What it recognizes is unknown. Sequenced by immunoSEQ multiplex PCR; TCRdb stores in-frame clones only, minus some. The table records approximately 710,000 clones, 90% of them present only once. V was shortened by 2 bases and J by 5 bases, with 10 bases between the two germline ends. Germline-derived CDR1 and CDR2 are SGHKS and YYEKEE (reference sequence). This CDR3 has 14 residues. The sample comes from a study of shared clonotypes between healthy human individuals. Study-wide results and caveats: Specimens sampled were limited to blood, with tissue repertoires likely differing.

In CD8 memory, CD45RO+ cells were put together with CCR7-negative CD45RA+ TemRA cells. The sequenced sample was memory CD8+ T cells from PBMCs. Subset specified: CD45RO+ cells pooled with CCR7-negative TemRA cells. The clonotype was recovered from a man younger than 35 in good health. Some clones in this sample may be carry-over from other donors' samples. This chain links TRBV5-5 with TRBJ1-4; the D is unclear. The CDR3 DNA reads as TGTGCCAGCAGCTTTCAAGGCCCCAATGAAAAACTGTTTTTT. Its protein is CASSFQGPNEKLFF.